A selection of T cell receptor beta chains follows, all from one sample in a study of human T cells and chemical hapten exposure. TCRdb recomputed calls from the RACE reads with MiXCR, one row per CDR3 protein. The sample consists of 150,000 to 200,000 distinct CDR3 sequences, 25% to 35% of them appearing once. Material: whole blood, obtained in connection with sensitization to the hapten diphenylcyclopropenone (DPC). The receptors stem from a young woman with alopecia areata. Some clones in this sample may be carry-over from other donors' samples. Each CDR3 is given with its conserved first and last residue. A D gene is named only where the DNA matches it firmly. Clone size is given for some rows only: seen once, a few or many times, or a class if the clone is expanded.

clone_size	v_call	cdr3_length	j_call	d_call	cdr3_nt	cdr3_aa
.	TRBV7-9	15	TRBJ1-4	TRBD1	TGTGCCAGCAGCCGAAAACAAAGACAGGGAGAAAAACTGTTTTTT	CASSRKQRQGEKLFF
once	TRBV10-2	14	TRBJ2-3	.	TGCGCCAGCAAGGTCCGGCAGGACACAGATACGCAGTATTTT	CASKVRQDTDTQYF
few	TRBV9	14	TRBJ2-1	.	TGTGCCAGCAGCTCCCCGGGCGGGGCCTATGAGCAGTTCTTC	CASSSPGGAYEQFF
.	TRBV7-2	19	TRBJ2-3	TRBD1	TGTGCCAGCAACTTACCAGGGGGCGAGACCGGCTTAAGCGCAGATACGCAGTATTTT	CASNLPGGETGLSADTQYF
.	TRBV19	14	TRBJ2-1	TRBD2	TGTGCCAGTAGGATGAGCGGGAGGGGGAATGAGCAGTTCTTC	CASRMSGRGNEQFF
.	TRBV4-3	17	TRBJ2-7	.	TGCGCCAGCAGCCAAGTCACGCCTTTGGGAAAGGAAGGCGAGCAGTACTTC	CASSQVTPLGKEGEQYF
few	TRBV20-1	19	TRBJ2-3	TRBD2	TGCAGTGCTAGGGAGTCTTTTAGCGGGAGGGTCCCCCGCACAGATACGCAGTATTTT	CSARESFSGRVPRTDTQYF
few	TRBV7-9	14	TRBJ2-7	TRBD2	TGTGCCAGCAGCTTCCCCCAGGGAGGGCCCGAGCAGTACTTC	CASSFPQGGPEQYF
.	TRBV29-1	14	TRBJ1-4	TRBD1	TGCAGCGTTGAAGGGGACAGGGGGGGTGAAAAACTGTTTTTT	CSVEGDRGGEKLFF
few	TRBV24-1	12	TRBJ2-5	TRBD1	TGTGCCACCCAGGGGGTGGGGGAGACCCAGTACTTC	CATQGVGETQYF
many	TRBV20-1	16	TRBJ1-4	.	TGCAGTGCCAAACCGACAGGATCGCATGGTAATGAAAAACTGTTTTTT	CSAKPTGSHGNEKLFF
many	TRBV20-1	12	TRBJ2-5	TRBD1	TGCAGTGCTCGACAGGGTGTAGAGACCCAGTACTTC	CSARQGVETQYF
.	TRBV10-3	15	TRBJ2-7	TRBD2	TGTGCCATCAGTGAGGAGCGGGAGGGCCGTTACGAGCAGTACTTC	CAISEEREGRYEQYF
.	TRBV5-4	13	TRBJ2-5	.	TGTGCCAGCAGCTTGGTTGGGGAGGAGACCCAGTACTTC	CASSLVGEETQYF
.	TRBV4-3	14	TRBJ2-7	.	TGCGCCAGCAGCCGTTCCCTGGGGGCGGCGGGGCAGTACTTC	CASSRSLGAAGQYF
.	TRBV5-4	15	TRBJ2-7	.	TGTGCCAGCAGCTTGGCTCCGGGACTCACCTACGAGCAGTACTTC	CASSLAPGLTYEQYF
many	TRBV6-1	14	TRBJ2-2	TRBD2	TGTGCCAGCAGTGCTAAGCGGGGGACCGGGGAGCTGTTTTTT	CASSAKRGTGELFF
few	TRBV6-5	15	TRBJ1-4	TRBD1	TGTGCCAGCAGTTACTCCGGCAGGGGGGCTGAAAAACTGTTTTTT	CASSYSGRGAEKLFF
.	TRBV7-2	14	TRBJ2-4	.	TGTGCCAGCAGCTTAGTTCCCAGGGGGGACATTCAGTACTTC	CASSLVPRGDIQYF
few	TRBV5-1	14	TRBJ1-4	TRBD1	TGCGCCAGCAGCCTTACAGGGGGGGATGAAAAACTGTTTTTT	CASSLTGGDEKLFF
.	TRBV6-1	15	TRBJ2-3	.	TGTGCCAGCAGTGGGGGAGGCGGGACCACAGATACGCAGTATTTT	CASSGGGGTTDTQYF
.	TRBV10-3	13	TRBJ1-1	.	TGTGCGGCGGGAGAGGCGCCGAACACTGAAGCTTTCTTT	CAAGEAPNTEAFF
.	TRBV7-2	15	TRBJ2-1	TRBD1	TGTGCCAGCAGCTTAGCTCTGGGACAGTCCTTATCGGTGTTCTTC	CASSLALGQSLSVFF
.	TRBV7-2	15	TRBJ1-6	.	TGTGCCAGCAGCGCCCATTTCACAGGGAATTCACCCCTCCACTTT	CASSAHFTGNSPLHF
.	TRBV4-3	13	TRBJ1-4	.	TGCGCCAGCAGCCAACACCATAATGAAAAACTGTTTTTT	CASSQHHNEKLFF
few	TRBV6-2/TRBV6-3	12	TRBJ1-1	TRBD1	TGTGCCAGTCATGACAGGGTCACTGAAGCTTTCTTT	CASHDRVTEAFF
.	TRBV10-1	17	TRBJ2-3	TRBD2	TGCGCCAGCAGTGATAAAACAGGACTAGCGGGAGCAGATACGCAGTATTTT	CASSDKTGLAGADTQYF
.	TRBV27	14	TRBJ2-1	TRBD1	TGTGCCAGCAGTCCGGGGACAGGGTACGATGAGCAGTTCTTC	CASSPGTGYDEQFF
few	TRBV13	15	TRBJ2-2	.	TGTGCCAGCAGCTTAGGGTTGGGTTACACCGGGGAGCTGTTTTTT	CASSLGLGYTGELFF
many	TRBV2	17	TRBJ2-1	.	TGTGCCAGCAGTGAGGCGGAAATGGGACAAGGACGCGATGAGCAGTTCTTC	CASSEAEMGQGRDEQFF
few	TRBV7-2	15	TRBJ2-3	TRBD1	TGTGCCAGCAGCTTAGTTACAGGGGCCACAGATACGCAGTATTTT	CASSLVTGATDTQYF
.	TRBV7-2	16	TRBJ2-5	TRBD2	TGTGCCAGCAGCTTGGTTGGGCGGGGGGCACAAGAGACCCAGTACTTC	CASSLVGRGAQETQYF
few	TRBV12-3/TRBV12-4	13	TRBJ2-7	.	TGTGCCAGCAGTTTCGCAGAGGGCTACGAGCAGTACTTC	CASSFAEGYEQYF
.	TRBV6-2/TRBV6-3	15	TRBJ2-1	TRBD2	TGTGCCAGCAGGACTCTAGCGGGAGGAAAAATGGAGCAGTTCTTC	CASRTLAGGKMEQFF
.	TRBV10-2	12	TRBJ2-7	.	TGCGCCAGCAGTGAGGAGGGCCCCACGCGGTACTTC	CASSEEGPTRYF
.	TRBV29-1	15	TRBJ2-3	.	TGCAGCGTTTCCTTATGGCGGCAACTGACAGATACGCAGTATTTT	CSVSLWRQLTDTQYF
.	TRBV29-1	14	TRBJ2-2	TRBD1	TGCAGCGTTTACAGGGGCGCGAACACCGGGGAGCTGTTTTTT	CSVYRGANTGELFF
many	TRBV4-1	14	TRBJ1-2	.	TGCGCCAGCAGCCAAGAATCACAGGCCTTAGGCTACACCTTC	CASSQESQALGYTF
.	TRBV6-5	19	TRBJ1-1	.	TGTGCCAGCAGTTACAGGGGACCAGGGATTCAGGCGGGTAACACTGAAGCTTTCTTT	CASSYRGPGIQAGNTEAFF
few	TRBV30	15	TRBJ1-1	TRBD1	TGTGCCTGGAGTGTATTGGGACAGTTGAACACTGAAGCTTTCTTT	CAWSVLGQLNTEAFF
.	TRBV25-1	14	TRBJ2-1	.	TGTGCCAGCAGGAGACCCGGCCTATACAATGAGCAGTTCTTC	CASRRPGLYNEQFF
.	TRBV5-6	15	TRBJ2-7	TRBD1	TGTGCCAGCAGCTTGTCCGGGACAGGCTCCTACGAGCAGTACTTC	CASSLSGTGSYEQYF